The clone carrying this T cell receptor beta chain was seen more than once but under ten times. As yet, its antigen is unknown. The CDR3 loop spans 17 amino acids. The V end was cut by 6 bases, the J end by 6 bases, with 23 bases between. Germline-derived CDR1 and CDR2 are SNHLY and FYNNEI. This entry belongs to a study of human T cells and chemical hapten exposure. Findings and caveats of the study: Versus controls, significantly more large CDR3 similarity clusters arose from expanded TCRs.

A single record per CDR3 protein comes from TCRdb applying MiXCR to the RACE reads. The repertoire consists of about 80,000 distinct CDR3 sequences, with approximately 10% occurring once and the leading ten covering around 1.6%. Time point: patch test 2, 6 weeks after DPC sensitization. Treatment in this sample: therapeutic diphenylcyclopropenone sensitization with weekly scalp DPC. This sequence joins TRBV2 and TRBJ2-2, with D perhaps TRBD1 (8 bases). The sequence derives from a man aged 18 to 30 with alopecia areata. Some clones in this sample may be carry-over from other donors' samples. Sequences were derived from whole blood, sampled in connection with sensitization to the hapten diphenylcyclopropenone (DPC). The CDR3 loop is CASSEWEGTGDAGELFF. CDR3 sequence (DNA): TGTGCCAGCAGCGAGTGGGAGGGGACAGGAGATGCCGGGGAGCTGTTTTTT.